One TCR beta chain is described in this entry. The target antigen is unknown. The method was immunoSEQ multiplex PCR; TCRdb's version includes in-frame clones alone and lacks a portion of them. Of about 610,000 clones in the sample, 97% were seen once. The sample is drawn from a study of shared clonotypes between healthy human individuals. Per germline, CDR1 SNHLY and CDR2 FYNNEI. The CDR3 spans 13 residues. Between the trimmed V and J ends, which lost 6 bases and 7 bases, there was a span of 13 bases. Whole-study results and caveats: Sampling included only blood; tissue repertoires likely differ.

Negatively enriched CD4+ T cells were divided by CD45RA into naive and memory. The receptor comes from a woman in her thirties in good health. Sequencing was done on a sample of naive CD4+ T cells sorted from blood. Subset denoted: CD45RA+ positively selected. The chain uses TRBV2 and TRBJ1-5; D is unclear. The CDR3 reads CASSRENTQPQHF. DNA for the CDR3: TGTGCCAGCAGCCGCGAAAACACCCAGCCCCAGCATTTT.